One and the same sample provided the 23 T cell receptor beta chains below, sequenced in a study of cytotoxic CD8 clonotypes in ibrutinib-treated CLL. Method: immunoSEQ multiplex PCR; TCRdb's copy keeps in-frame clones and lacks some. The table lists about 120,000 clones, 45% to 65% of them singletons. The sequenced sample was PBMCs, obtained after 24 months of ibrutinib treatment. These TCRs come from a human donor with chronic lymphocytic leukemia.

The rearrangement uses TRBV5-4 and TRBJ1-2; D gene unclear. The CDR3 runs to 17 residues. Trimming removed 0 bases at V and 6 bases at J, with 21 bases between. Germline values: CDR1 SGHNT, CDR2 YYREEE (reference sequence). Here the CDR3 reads CASSLGSYWGISDGYTF. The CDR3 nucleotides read TGTGCCAGCAGCTTGGGATCGTATTGGGGTATTTCCGATGGCTACACCTTC.

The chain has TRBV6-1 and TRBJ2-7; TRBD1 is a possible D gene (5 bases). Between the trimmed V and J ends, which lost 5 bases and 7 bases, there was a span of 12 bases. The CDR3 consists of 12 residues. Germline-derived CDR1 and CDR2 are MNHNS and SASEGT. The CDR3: CASSNTGLEQYF. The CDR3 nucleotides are TGTGCCAGCAGTAATACAGGCTTGGAGCAGTACTTC.

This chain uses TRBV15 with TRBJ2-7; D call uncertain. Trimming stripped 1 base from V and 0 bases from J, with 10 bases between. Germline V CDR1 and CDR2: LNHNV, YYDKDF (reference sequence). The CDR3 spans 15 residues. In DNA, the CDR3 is TGTGCCACCAGCAGAGGACCCGAAGGCTCCTACGAGCAGTACTTC. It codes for CATSRGPEGSYEQYF.

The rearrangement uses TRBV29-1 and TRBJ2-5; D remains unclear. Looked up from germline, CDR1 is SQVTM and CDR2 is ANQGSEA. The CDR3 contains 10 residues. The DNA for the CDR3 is TGCTCCTGGGGCCAAGAGACCCAGTACTTC. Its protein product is CSWGQETQYF.

The CDR3 region is CASSVTLLYNEQFF. CDR3 nucleotides: TGTGCCAGCAGTGTAACTCTCCTCTACAATGAGCAGTTCTTC. This rearrangement joins TRBV2 to TRBJ2-1; D not resolved. Germline V gene lookup returns CDR1 SNHLY and CDR2 FYNNEI. Trimming stripped 4 bases from V and 3 bases from J, with 10 bases between. The CDR3 is 14 residues long.

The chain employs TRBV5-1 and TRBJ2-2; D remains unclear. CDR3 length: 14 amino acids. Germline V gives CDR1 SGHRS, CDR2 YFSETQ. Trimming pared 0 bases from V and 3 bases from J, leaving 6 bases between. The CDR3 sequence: CASSLATDTGELFF. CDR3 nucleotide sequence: TGCGCCAGCAGCTTGGCCACGGACACCGGGGAGCTGTTTTTT.

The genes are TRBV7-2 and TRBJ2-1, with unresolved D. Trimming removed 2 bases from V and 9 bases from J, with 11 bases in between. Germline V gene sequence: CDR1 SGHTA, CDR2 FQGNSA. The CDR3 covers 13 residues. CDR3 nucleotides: TGTGCCAGCAGCTTACTAGGCGCCGGTGAGCAGTTCTTC. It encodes CASSLLGAGEQFF.

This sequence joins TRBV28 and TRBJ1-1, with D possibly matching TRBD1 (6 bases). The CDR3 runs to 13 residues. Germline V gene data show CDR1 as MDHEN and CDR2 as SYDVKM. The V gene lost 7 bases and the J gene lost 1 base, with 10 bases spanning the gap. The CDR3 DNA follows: TGTGCCAGCATTGTACAGGGGAACACTGAAGCTTTCTTT. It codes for CASIVQGNTEAFF.

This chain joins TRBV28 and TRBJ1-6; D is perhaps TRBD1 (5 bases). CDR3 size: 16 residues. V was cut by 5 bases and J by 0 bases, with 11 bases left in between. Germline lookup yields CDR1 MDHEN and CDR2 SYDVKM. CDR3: CASSPGLSSYNSPLHF. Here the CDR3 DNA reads TGTGCCAGCAGTCCAGGGTTGAGCTCCTATAATTCACCCCTCCACTTT.

The DNA of the CDR3 is TGTGCCAGCAGCGTAGATGACAGGGGCGGTGAAAAACTGTTTTTT. Its translation is CASSVDDRGGEKLFF. The gene calls are TRBV9 and TRBJ1-4; 8 bases map to TRBD1. V was clipped by 0 bases and J by 7 bases; unmatched bases: 5. The CDR3 sequence is 15 residues long. Germline V CDR1 and CDR2: SGDLS, YYNGEE. Variable domain in full (rest from reference TRBV9 and TRBJ1-4): DSGVTQTPKHLITATGQRVTLRCSPRSGDLSVYWYQQSLDQGLQFLIQYYNGEERAKGNILERFSAQQFPDLHSELNLSSLELGDSALYFCASSVDDRGGEKLFFGSGTQLSVL.

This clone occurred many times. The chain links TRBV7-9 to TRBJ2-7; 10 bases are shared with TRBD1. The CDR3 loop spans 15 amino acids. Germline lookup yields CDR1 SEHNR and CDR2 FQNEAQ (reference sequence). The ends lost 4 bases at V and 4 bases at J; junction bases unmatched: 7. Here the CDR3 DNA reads TGTGCCAGCAGCTCGGGGGACAGGGGCCAATACGAGCAGTACTTC. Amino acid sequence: CASSSGDRGQYEQYF.

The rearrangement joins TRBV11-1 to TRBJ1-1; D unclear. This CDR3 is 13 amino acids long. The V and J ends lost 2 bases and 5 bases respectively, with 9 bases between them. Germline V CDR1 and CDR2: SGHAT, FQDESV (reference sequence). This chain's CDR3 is CASSLTTKTEAFF. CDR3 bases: TGTGCCAGCAGCTTAACGACGAAAACTGAAGCTTTCTTT.

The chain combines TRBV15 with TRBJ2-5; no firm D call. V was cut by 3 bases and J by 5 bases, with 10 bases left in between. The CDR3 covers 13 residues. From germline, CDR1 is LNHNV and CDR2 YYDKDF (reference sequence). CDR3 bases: TGTGCCACCAGCAGGGCGGCATTTGAGACCCAGTACTTC. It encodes CATSRAAFETQYF.

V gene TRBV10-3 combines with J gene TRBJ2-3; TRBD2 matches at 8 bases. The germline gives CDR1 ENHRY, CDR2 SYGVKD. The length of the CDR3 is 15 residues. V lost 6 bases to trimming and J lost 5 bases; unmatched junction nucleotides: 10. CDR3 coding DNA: TGTGCCATCAGCCGAGGACTAGCAGAGGTAGATACGCAGTATTTT. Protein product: CAISRGLAEVDTQYF.

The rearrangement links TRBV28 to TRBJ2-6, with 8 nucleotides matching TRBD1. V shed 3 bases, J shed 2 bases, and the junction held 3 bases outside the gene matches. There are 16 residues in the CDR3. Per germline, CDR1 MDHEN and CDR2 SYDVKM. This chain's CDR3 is CASSLAGGAGANVLTF. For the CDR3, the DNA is TGTGCCAGCAGTTTGGCAGGGGGCGCTGGGGCCAACGTCCTGACTTTC. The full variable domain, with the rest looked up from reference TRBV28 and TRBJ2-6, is DVKVTQSSRYLVKRTGEKVFLECVQDMDHENMFWYRQDPGLGLRLIYFSYDVKMKEKGDIPEGYSVSREKKERFSLILESASTNQTSMYLCASSLAGGAGANVLTFGAGSRLTVL.

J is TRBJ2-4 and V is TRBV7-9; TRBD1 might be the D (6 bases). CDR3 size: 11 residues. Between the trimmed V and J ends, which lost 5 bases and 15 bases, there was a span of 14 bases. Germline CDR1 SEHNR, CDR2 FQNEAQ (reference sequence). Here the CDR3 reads CASSASQGLYF. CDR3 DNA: TGTGCCAGCAGCGCATCACAGGGTTTGTACTTC.

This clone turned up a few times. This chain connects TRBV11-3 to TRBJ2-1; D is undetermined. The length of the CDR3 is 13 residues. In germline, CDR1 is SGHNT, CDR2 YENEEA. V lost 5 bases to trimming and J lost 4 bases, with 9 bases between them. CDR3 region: CASSPRAYNEQFF. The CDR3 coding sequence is TGTGCCAGCAGCCCAAGGGCATACAATGAGCAGTTCTTC.

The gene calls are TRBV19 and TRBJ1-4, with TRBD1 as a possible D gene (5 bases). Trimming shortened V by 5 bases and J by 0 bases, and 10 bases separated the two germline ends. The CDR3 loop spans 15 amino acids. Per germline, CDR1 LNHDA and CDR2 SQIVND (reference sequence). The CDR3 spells CASSQRQSTNEKLFF. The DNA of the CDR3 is TGTGCCAGTAGTCAAAGACAGTCAACTAATGAAAAACTGTTTTTT.

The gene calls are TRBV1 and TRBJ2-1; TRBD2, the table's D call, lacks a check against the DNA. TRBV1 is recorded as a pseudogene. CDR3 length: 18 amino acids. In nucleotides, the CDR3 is TGCACCAGCAGTGGGACTAGCGGGGGTCTTCCTCCCTACAATGAGCAGTTCTTC. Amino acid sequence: CTSSGTSGGLPPYNEQFF.

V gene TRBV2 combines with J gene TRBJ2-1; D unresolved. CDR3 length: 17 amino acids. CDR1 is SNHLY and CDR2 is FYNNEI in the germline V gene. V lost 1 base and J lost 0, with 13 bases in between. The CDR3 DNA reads TGTGCCAGCAGTGAAGGGCCCGGTACGAGCTCCTACAATGAGCAGTTCTTC. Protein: CASSEGPGTSSYNEQFF.

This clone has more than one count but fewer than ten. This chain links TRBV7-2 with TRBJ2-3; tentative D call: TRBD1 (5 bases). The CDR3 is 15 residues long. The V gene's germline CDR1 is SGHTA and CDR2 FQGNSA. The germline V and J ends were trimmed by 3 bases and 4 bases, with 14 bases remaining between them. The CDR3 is CASSFQGAAADTQYF. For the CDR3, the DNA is TGTGCCAGCAGCTTCCAAGGGGCGGCGGCAGATACGCAGTATTTT.

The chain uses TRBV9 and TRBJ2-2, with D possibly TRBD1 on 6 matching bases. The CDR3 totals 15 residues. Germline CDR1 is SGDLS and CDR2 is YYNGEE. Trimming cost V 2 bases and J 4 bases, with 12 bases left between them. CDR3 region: CASSVLGASTGELFF. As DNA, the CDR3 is TGTGCCAGCAGCGTCTTGGGGGCAAGCACCGGGGAGCTGTTTTTT.

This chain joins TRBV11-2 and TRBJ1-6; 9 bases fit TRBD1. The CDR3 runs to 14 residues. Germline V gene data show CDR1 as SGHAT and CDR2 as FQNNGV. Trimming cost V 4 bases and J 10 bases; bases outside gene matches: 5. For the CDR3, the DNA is TGTGCCAGCAGCTGGGGACAGGGTGTCTCACCCCTCCACTTT. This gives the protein CASSWGQGVSPLHF. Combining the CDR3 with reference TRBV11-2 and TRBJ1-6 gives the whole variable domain EAGVAQSPRYKIIEKRQSVAFWCNPISGHATLYWYQQILGQGPKLLIQFQNNGVVDDSQLPKDRFSAERLKGVDSTLKIQPAKLEDSAVYLCASSWGQGVSPLHFGNGTRLTVT.